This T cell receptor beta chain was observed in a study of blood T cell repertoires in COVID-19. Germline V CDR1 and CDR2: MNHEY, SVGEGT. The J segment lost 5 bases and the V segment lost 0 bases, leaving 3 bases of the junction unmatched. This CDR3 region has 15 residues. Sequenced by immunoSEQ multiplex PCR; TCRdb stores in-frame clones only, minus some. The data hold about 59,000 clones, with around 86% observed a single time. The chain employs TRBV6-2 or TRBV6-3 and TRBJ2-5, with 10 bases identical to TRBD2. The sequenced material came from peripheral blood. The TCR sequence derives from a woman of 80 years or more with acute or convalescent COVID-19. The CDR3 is CASSYSLLAGETQYF. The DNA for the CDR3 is TGTGCCAGCAGTTACTCTCTACTAGCGGGGGAGACCCAGTACTTC.